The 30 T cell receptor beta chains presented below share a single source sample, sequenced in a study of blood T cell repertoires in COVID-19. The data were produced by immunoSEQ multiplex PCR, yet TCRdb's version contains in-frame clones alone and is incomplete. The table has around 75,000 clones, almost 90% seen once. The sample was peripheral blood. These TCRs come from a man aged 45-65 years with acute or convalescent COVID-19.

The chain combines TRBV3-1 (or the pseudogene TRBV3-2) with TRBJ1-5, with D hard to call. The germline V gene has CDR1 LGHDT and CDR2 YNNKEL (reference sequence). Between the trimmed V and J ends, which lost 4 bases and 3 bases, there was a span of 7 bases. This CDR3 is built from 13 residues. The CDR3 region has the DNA TGTGCCAGCAGCCCGACACTCAATCAGCCCCAGCATTTT. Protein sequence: CASSPTLNQPQHF.

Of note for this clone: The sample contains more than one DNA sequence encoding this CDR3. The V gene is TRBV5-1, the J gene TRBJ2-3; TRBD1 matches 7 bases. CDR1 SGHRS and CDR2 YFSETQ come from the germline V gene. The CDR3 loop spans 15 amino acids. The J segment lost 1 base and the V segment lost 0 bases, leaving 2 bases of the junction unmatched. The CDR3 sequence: CASSLVGQGTDTQYF. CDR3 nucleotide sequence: TGCGCCAGCAGCTTGGTAGGACAGGGCACAGATACGCAGTATTTT.

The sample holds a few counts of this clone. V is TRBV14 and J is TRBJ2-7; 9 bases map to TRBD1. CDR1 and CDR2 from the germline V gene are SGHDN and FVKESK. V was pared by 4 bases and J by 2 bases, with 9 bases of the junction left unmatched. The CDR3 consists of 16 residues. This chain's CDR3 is CASSRAGTGRTYEQYF. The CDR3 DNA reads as TGTGCCAGCAGCCGGGCCGGGACAGGGAGGACCTACGAGCAGTACTTC. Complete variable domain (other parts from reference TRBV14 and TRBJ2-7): EAGVTQFPSHSVIEKGQTVTLRCDPISGHDNLYWYRRVMGKEIKFLLHFVKESKQDESGMPNNRFLAERTGGTYSTLKVQPAELEDSGVYFCASSRAGTGRTYEQYFGPGTRLTVT.

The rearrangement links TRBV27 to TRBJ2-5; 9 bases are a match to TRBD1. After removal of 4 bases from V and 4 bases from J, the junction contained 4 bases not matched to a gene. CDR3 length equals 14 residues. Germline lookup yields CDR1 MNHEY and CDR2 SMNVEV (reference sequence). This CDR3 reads CASSYRQGGETQYF. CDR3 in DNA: TGTGCCAGCAGTTATAGACAGGGGGGAGAGACCCAGTACTTC.

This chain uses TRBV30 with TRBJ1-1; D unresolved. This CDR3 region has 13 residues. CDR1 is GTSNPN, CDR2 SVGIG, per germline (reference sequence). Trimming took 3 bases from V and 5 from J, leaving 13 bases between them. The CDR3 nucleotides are TGTGCCTGGAGCCCCGTGGGCAAGACTGAAGCTTTCTTT. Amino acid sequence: CAWSPVGKTEAFF.

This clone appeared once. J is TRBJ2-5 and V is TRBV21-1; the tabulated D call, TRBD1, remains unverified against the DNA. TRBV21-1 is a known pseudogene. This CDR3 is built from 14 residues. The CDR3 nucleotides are TGTGCCAGCAGCAAATCGCAGGGCGAGGAGACCCAGTACTTC. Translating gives CASSKSQGEETQYF.

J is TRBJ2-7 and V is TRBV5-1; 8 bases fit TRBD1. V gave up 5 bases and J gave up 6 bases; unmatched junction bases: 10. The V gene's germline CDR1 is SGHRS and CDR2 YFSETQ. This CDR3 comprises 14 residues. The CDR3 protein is CASSNKAGGAEQYF. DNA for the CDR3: TGCGCCAGCAGTAACAAAGCAGGGGGCGCCGAGCAGTACTTC. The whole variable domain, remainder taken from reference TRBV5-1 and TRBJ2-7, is KAGVTQTPRYLIKTRGQQVTLSCSPISGHRSVSWYQQTPGQGLQFLFEYFSETQRNKGNFPGRFSGRQFSNSRSEMNVSTLELGDSALYLCASSNKAGGAEQYFGPGTRLTVT.

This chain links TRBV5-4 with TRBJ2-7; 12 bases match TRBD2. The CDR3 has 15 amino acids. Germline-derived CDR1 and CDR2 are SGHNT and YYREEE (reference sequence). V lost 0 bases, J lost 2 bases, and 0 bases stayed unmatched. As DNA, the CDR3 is TGTGCCAGCAGCTTGGCTAGCGGGAGGGCCTACGAGCAGTACTTC. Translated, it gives CASSLASGRAYEQYF.

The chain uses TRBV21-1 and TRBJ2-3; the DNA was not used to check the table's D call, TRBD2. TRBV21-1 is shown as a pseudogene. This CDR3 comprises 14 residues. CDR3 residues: CASSKDGGTDTQYF. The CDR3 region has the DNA TGTGCCAGCAGCAAAGATGGAGGCACAGATACGCAGTATTTT.

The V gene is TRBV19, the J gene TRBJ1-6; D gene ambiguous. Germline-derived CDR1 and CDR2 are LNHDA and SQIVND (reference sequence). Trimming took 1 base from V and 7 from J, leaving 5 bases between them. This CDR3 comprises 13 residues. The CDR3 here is CASSIGGNSPLHF. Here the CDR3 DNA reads TGTGCCAGTAGTATAGGCGGGAATTCACCCCTCCACTTT.

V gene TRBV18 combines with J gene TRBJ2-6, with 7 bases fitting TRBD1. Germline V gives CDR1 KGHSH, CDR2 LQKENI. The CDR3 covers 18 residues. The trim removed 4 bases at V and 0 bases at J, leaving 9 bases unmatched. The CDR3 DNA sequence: TGTGCCAGCTCACTAAGGGGGCTGGTCCTCTCTGGGGCCAACGTCCTGACTTTC. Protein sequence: CASSLRGLVLSGANVLTF.

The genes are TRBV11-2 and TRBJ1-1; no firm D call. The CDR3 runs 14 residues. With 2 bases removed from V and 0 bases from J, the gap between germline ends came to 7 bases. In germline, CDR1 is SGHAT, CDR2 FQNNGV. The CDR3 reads CASSLSAVNTEAFF. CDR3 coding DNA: TGTGCCAGCAGCTTAAGCGCCGTGAACACTGAAGCTTTCTTT.

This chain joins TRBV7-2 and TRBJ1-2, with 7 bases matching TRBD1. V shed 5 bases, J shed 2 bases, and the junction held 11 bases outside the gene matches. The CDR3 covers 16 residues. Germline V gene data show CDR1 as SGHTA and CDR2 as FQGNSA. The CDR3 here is CASSPMTGSYNYGYTF. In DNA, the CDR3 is TGTGCCAGCAGCCCCATGACAGGGTCCTACAACTATGGCTACACCTTC. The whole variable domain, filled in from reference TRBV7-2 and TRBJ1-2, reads GAGVSQSPSNKVTEKGKDVELRCDPISGHTALYWYRQSLGQGLEFLIYFQGNSAPDKSGLPSDRFSAERTGGSVSTLTIQRTQQEDSAVYLCASSPMTGSYNYGYTFGSGTRLTVV.

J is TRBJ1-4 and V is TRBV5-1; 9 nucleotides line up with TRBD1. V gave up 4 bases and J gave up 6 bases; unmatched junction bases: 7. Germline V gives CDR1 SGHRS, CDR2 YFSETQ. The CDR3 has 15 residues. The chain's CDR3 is CASSEVGQGHEKLFF. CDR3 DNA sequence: TGCGCCAGCAGCGAAGTGGGACAGGGTCATGAAAAACTGTTTTTT.

The CDR3 nucleotides read TGTGCCAGCAGTGTGGCCCAAGCGATTAGTTACGAGCAGTACTTC. This encodes CASSVAQAISYEQYF. The gene calls are TRBV2 and TRBJ2-7; D call uncertain. The germline V gene encodes CDR1 SNHLY and CDR2 FYNNEI. The CDR3 consists of 15 residues. The ends were cut back, 4 bases at V and 4 bases at J, with 17 bases in the middle.

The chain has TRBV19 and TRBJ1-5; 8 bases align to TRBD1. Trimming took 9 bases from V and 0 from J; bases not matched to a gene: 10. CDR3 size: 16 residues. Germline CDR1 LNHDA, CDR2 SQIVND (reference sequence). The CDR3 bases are TGTGCCAGCAGACCCGGACAGGGCTTTAGCAATCAGCCCCAGCATTTT. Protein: CASRPGQGFSNQPQHF.

The CDR3 sequence: CASSLRLAPRGGGELFF. CDR3 sequence (DNA): TGTGCCAGCAGCTTAAGACTAGCACCCCGAGGGGGCGGGGAGCTGTTTTTT. V usage is TRBV7-2 and J usage is TRBJ2-2; D possibly corresponds to TRBD2 (7 bases). The CDR3 totals 17 residues. Trimming removed 2 bases at V and 7 bases at J, with 20 bases between. Germline V CDR1 and CDR2: SGHTA, FQGNSA. Full variable domain (remainder filled in from reference TRBV7-2 and TRBJ2-2): GAGVSQSPSNKVTEKGKDVELRCDPISGHTALYWYRQSLGQGLEFLIYFQGNSAPDKSGLPSDRFSAERTGGSVSTLTIQRTQQEDSAVYLCASSLRLAPRGGGELFFGEGSRLTVL.

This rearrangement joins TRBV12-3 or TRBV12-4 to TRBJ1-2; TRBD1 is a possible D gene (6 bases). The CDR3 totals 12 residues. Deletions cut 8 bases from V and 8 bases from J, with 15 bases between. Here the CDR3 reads CASGSGAQGYTF. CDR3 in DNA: TGTGCCAGCGGATCAGGGGCCCAGGGCTACACCTTC.

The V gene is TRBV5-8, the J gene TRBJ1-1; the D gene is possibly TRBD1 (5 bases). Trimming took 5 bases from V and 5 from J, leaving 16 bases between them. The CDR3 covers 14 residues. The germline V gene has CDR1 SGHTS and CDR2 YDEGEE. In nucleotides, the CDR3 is TGTGCCAGCAGTCTTGACGGCGGGGGAACTGAAGCTTTCTTT. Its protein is CASSLDGGGTEAFF. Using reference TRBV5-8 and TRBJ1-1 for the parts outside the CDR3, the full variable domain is EAGVTQSPTHLIKTRGQQATLRCSPISGHTSVYWYQQALGLGLQFLLWYDEGEERNRGNFPPRFSGRQFPNYSSELNVNALELEDSALYLCASSLDGGGTEAFFGQGTRLTVV.

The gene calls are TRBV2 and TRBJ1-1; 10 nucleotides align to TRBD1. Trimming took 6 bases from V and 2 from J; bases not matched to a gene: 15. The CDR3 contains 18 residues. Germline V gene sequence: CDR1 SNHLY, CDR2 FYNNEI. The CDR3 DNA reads TGTGCCAGCAGGCCCCGGGACAGGGGTATTGGGGGAAACACTGAAGCTTTCTTT. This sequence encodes CASRPRDRGIGGNTEAFF. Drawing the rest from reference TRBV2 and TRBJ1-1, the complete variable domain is EPEVTQTPSHQVTQMGQEVILRCVPISNHLYFYWYRQILGQKVEFLVSFYNNEISEKSEIFDDQFSVERPDGSNFTLKIRSTKLEDSAMYFCASRPRDRGIGGNTEAFFGQGTRLTVV.

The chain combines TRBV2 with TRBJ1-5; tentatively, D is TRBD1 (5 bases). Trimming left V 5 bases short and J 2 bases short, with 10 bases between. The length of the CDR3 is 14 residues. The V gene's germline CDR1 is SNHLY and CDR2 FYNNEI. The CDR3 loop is CASSLTGGNQPQHF. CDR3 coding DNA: TGTGCCAGCAGTTTGACGGGGGGCAATCAGCCCCAGCATTTT.

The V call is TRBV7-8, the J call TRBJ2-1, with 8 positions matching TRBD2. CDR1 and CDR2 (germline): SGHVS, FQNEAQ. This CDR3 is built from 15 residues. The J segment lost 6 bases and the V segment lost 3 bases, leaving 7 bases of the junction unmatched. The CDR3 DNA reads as TGTGCCAGCAGCTTGGGACTAGAAGTTGTCAATGAGCAGTTCTTC. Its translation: CASSLGLEVVNEQFF.

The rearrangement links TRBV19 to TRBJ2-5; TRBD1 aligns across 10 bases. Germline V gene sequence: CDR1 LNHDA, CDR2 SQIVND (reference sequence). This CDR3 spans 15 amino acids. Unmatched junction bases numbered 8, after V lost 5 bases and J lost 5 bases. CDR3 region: CASSSRTGGLETQYF. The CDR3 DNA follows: TGTGCCAGTAGTTCTCGGACAGGGGGATTGGAGACCCAGTACTTC.

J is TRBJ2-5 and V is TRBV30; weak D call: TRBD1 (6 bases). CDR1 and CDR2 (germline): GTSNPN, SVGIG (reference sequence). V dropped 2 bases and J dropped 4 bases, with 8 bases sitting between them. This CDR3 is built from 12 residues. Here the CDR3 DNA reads TGTGCCTGGAGTCTAGGGGGAGAGACCCAGTACTTC. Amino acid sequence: CAWSLGGETQYF.

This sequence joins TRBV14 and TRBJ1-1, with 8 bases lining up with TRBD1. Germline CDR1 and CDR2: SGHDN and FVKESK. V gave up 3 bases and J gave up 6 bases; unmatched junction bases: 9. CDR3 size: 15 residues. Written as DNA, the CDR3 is TGTGCCAGCAGCCATCCCCAGGGGGCTCAAGCTGAAGCTTTCTTT. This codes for CASSHPQGAQAEAFF.

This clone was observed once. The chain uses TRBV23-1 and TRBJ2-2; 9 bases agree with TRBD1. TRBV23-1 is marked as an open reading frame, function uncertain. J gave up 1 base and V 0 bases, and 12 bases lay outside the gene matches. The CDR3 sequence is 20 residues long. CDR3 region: CASSQSEVIRTGENTGELFF. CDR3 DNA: TGCGCCAGCAGTCAATCGGAAGTGATCCGGACAGGGGAGAACACCGGGGAGCTGTTTTTT.

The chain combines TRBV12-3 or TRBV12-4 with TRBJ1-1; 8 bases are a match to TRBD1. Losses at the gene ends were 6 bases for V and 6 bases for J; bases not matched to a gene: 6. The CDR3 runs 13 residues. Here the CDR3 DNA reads TGTGCCAGCAGCAGACAGGGGCTAGCTGAAGCTTTCTTT. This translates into CASSRQGLAEAFF.

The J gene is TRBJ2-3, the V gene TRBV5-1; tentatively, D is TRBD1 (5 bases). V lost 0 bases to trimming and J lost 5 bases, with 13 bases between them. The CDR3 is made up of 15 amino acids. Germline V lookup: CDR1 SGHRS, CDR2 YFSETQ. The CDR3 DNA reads TGCGCCAGCAGCTTGGATGACAGCTACAGAGATACGCAGTATTTT. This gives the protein CASSLDDSYRDTQYF.

The CDR3 protein is CASTDTRNSPLHF. The CDR3 DNA reads as TGTGCCAGTACTGACACCAGAAATTCACCCCTCCACTTT. This chain links TRBV19 with TRBJ1-6; the D is unclear. V shed 7 bases and J shed 7 bases, with 11 bases lying between them. The CDR3 loop spans 13 amino acids. CDR1 LNHDA and CDR2 SQIVND come from the germline V gene (reference sequence).

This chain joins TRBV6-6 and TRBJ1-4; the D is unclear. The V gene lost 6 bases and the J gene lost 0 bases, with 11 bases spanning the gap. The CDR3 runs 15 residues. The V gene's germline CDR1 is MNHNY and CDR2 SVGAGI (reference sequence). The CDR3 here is CASSLDGATNEKLFF. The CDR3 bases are TGTGCCAGCAGCCTAGACGGTGCAACTAATGAAAAACTGTTTTTT.